This TCR beta chain was recovered during a study of T cell responses to AZD1222 COVID-19 vaccine. Generated by immunoSEQ multiplex PCR, the TCRdb table keeps only in-frame clones and is missing some. The sample includes 150,000 or so clones, approximately 90% of them seen just once. The V segment lost 5 bases and the J segment 5 bases; nucleotides outside the gene matches: 11. CDR3 length equals 16 residues. Germline V gives CDR1 SGHRS, CDR2 YFSETQ. This chain joins TRBV5-1 and TRBJ2-3; TRBD1 agrees at 10 bases. The sequencing here drew on peripheral blood, taken on day 0 of AZD1222 vaccination. This clonotype was sampled from an adult in good health. In DNA form, the CDR3 reads TGCGCCAGCAGACTTCCAGGGACAGGGGTAGGAGATACGCAGTATTTT. Encoded protein: CASRLPGTGVGDTQYF.